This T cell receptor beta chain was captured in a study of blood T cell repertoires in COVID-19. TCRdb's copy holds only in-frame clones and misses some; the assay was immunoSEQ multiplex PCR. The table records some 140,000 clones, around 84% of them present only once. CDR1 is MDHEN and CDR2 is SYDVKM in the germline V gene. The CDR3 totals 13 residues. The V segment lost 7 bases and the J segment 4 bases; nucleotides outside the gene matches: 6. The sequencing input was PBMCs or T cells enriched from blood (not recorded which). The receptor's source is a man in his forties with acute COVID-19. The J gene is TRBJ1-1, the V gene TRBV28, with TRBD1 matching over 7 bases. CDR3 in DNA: TGTGCCAGCACCCAGACAGGGCTCACTGAAGCTTTCTTT. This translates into CASTQTGLTEAFF.